This T cell receptor beta chain originates from a study of shared clonotypes between healthy human individuals. Overall study: A few men and a couple of women, aged 18 to 49, were donors. Overall study results and limits: Among donors, sharing of clonotypes was expected to be affected by sequencing depth. Only blood was sampled; tissue repertoires likely differ.

V was cut by 4 bases and J by 4 bases, with 16 bases left in between. The germline V gene encodes CDR1 SGHRS and CDR2 YFSETQ. This CDR3 contains 15 residues. This clone was recorded once. The antigen is undetermined. Unsorted PBMC replicate PCRs drew on about 290 ng DNA, representing around 30,000 T cell genomes. Data came from immunoSEQ multiplex PCR; TCRdb stores just in-frame clones and leaves some out. The data show about half a million clones, approximately 80% seen once. This TCR was recovered from a woman aged 40-49 years in good health. Some clones in this sample may be carry-over from other donors' samples. The chain has TRBV5-1 and TRBJ2-3; D perhaps matches TRBD2 (5 bases). Sequencing input: PBMCs. CDR3 amino acids: CASSLSVVSADTQYF. CDR3 coding DNA: TGCGCCAGCAGCCTCAGTGTGGTTAGCGCAGATACGCAGTATTTT.